This is a list of T cell receptor beta chains from one sample in a study of blood T cell repertoires in COVID-19. Assay used: immunoSEQ multiplex PCR; TCRdb lists only in-frame clones, some missing. The table includes around 380,000 clones, 81% detected once. The specimen sequenced was peripheral blood. Receptors originate from a human donor with acute or convalescent COVID-19. The donor label of this sample is uncertain. Each CDR3 is given with its conserved first and last residue. The D gene is left open where the match is weak. The size entry is marked missing in some rows and otherwise reads once, few, many or a size class.

d_gene	j_gene	abundance	v_gene	CDR3aa	CDR3nt
TRBD1	TRBJ2-7	many	TRBV2	CASSPGTGSHEQYF	TGTGCCAGCAGTCCCGGGACAGGGTCCCACGAGCAGTACTTC
TRBD1	TRBJ1-2	NA	TRBV2	CASRVPGQGYGYTF	TGTGCCAGCAGGGTACCGGGACAGGGCTATGGCTACACCTTC
TRBD1	TRBJ2-5	NA	TRBV2	CASKVDRVWETQYF	TGTGCCAGCAAAGTGGACAGGGTTTGGGAGACCCAGTACTTC
TRBD1	TRBJ1-4	NA	TRBV7-9	CASSLGDRAGEKLFF	TGTGCCAGCAGCTTAGGGGACAGGGCGGGCGAAAAACTGTTTTTT
NA	TRBJ1-1	NA	TRBV27	CASSWATNTEAFF	TGTGCCAGCAGTTGGGCCACAAACACTGAAGCTTTCTTT
NA	TRBJ1-2	few	TRBV7-9	CASSRSDSLYGYTF	TGTGCCAGCAGCCGATCGGACAGTTTATATGGCTACACCTTC
NA	TRBJ2-2	NA	TRBV7-8	CASSLDSINTGELFF	TGTGCCAGCAGCTTAGACAGTATTAACACCGGGGAGCTGTTTTTT
TRBD2	TRBJ2-1	NA	TRBV5-6	CASSPLGGGANEQFF	TGTGCCAGCAGCCCATTGGGCGGGGGGGCTAATGAGCAGTTCTTC
NA	TRBJ1-1	NA	TRBV5-8	CASSYSVNTEAFF	TGTGCCAGCAGCTATTCAGTGAACACTGAAGCTTTCTTT
NA	TRBJ2-5	NA	TRBV7-9	CASSLDPGGVKETQYF	TGTGCCAGCAGCTTAGATCCCGGCGGGGTTAAGGAGACCCAGTACTTC
NA	TRBJ1-1	NA	TRBV6-5	CASREGRMNTEAFF	TGTGCCAGCCGGGAGGGGCGAATGAACACTGAAGCTTTCTTT
NA	TRBJ2-3	NA	TRBV3-1/TRBV3-2	CASSQDGRGTDTQYF	TGTGCCAGCAGCCAAGATGGGCGGGGCACAGATACGCAGTATTTT
TRBD2	TRBJ2-1	NA	TRBV14	CASSQGGVAGGSLNEQFF	TGTGCCAGCAGCCAAGGAGGGGTAGCGGGAGGGTCACTAAATGAGCAGTTCTTC
NA	TRBJ1-1	NA	TRBV29-1	CSGGILNTEAFF	TGCAGCGGAGGGATTTTGAACACTGAAGCTTTCTTT
TRBD1	TRBJ1-1	NA	TRBV5-1	CASSLQGAPNTEAFF	TGCGCCAGCAGCTTACAGGGGGCCCCGAACACTGAAGCTTTCTTT
NA	TRBJ1-5	NA	TRBV21-1	CASSKGPRGRENQPQHF	TGTGCCAGCAGCAAAGGTCCGCGGGGGCGCGAGAATCAGCCCCAGCATTTT
TRBD1	TRBJ1-1	NA	TRBV5-1	CASKGQGKMNTEAFF	TGCGCCAGCAAGGGACAGGGGAAGATGAACACTGAAGCTTTCTTT
NA	TRBJ2-2	NA	TRBV6-5	CASSYNGRPTGELFF	TGTGCCAGCAGTTACAACGGGAGACCCACCGGGGAGCTGTTTTTT
NA	TRBJ1-1	NA	TRBV6-6	CASSSRTEAFF	TGTGCCAGCAGTTCGAGGACTGAAGCTTTCTTT
NA	TRBJ1-5	NA	TRBV2	CASSEHRLNSPQHF	TGTGCCAGCAGTGAGCACAGGCTAAACTCGCCCCAGCATTTT
TRBD2	TRBJ2-1	few	TRBV7-8	CASSLAFGTRGYNEQFF	TGTGCCAGCAGCTTAGCGTTCGGGACTAGGGGGTACAATGAGCAGTTCTTC
NA	TRBJ1-5	NA	TRBV2	CASRGTSNQPQHF	TGTGCCAGCAGGGGGACAAGCAATCAGCCCCAGCATTTT
NA	TRBJ1-3	once	TRBV6-2/TRBV6-3	CASSYLASATGNTIYF	TGTGCCAGCAGTTACTTGGCCAGCGCTACTGGAAACACCATATATTTT
TRBD1	TRBJ1-1	NA	TRBV6-6	CASSYRTGPYTEAFF	TGTGCCAGCAGTTACAGGACAGGGCCCTACACTGAAGCTTTCTTT
NA	TRBJ1-1	NA	TRBV30	CAWSVWGSGNTEAFF	TGTGCCTGGAGTGTTTGGGGCAGTGGGAACACTGAAGCTTTCTTT
TRBD1	TRBJ1-6	NA	TRBV18	CASSPGTGNSPLHF	TGTGCCAGTTCACCAGGGACAGGGAATTCACCCCTCCACTTT
TRBD1	TRBJ1-2	NA	TRBV3-1/TRBV3-2	CASSRTGTGGGGYTF	TGTGCCAGCAGCCGAACCGGGACAGGGGGCGGTGGCTACACCTTC
TRBD1	TRBJ2-5	NA	TRBV30	CAWRGTGVLQTQYF	TGTGCCTGGAGGGGGACAGGGGTACTTCAGACCCAGTACTTC
NA	TRBJ1-2	NA	TRBV6-1	CASSDLLGAADYGYTF	TGTGCCAGCAGTGATCTGCTGGGGGCAGCAGACTATGGCTACACCTTC
NA	TRBJ2-1	NA	TRBV3-1/TRBV3-2	CASTSTKGDEQFF	TGTGCCAGCACCTCGACTAAAGGCGATGAGCAGTTCTTC
NA	TRBJ1-3	NA	TRBV4-1	CASSQSPLNTIYF	TGCGCCAGCAGCCAATCCCCCCTAAACACCATATATTTT
TRBD2	TRBJ2-1	once	TRBV6-5	CASSYSGLSGRAVFF	TGTGCCAGCAGTTACTCCGGCCTTAGCGGGAGGGCGGTGTTCTTC
TRBD1	TRBJ2-3	NA	TRBV3-1/TRBV3-2	CASSRGTGESKWYF	TGTGCCAGCAGCCGAGGGACAGGGGAATCAAAGTGGTATTTT
TRBD1	TRBJ1-5	once	TRBV30	CAWSRGQVPQPQHF	TGTGCCTGGAGTCGGGGACAGGTTCCTCAGCCCCAGCATTTT
NA	TRBJ1-6	NA	TRBV4-1	CASSQAGGLSPLHF	TGCGCCAGCAGCCAGGCAGGTGGCTTGTCACCCCTCCACTTT
NA	TRBJ1-2	few	TRBV19	CASSTRRSPSGGYTF	TGTGCCAGTAGTACGAGACGGTCCCCTTCGGGAGGCTACACCTTC
NA	TRBJ2-7	NA	TRBV3-1/TRBV3-2	CASSQEVQGISYEQYF	TGTGCCAGCAGCCAAGAGGTACAGGGAATATCCTACGAGCAGTACTTC
TRBD2	TRBJ2-7	NA	TRBV5-6	CASSLGLAGAYEQYF	TGTGCCAGCAGCTTGGGGCTAGCGGGGGCCTACGAGCAGTACTTC
NA	TRBJ1-1	NA	TRBV2	CASIQVKVNTEAFF	TGTGCCAGCATCCAGGTTAAGGTGAACACTGAAGCTTTCTTT
NA	TRBJ2-1	NA	TRBV7-2	CASSFRGTSYNEQFF	TGTGCCAGCAGCTTTCGGGGGACTTCCTACAATGAGCAGTTCTTC
NA	TRBJ2-7	NA	TRBV27	CASSLAQTYEQYF	TGTGCCAGCAGTTTAGCACAGACGTACGAGCAGTACTTC
TRBD1	TRBJ1-1	once	TRBV6-5	CASCRDRGWSTEAFF	TGTGCCAGCTGCAGGGACAGGGGGTGGTCCACTGAAGCTTTCTTT
TRBD1	TRBJ1-5	NA	TRBV25-1	CASSESTGVQPQHF	TGTGCCAGCAGTGAGTCCACAGGGGTCCAGCCCCAGCATTTT
NA	TRBJ1-5	NA	TRBV6-1	CASSELVGNQPQHF	TGTGCCAGCAGTGAATTAGTGGGCAATCAGCCCCAGCATTTT
NA	TRBJ2-7	NA	TRBV2	CASSEDRAPYEQYF	TGTGCCAGCAGTGAAGACAGGGCCCCCTACGAGCAGTACTTC
NA	TRBJ1-3	NA	TRBV30	CAWSVRGAGTIYF	TGTGCCTGGAGTGTACGGGGGGCAGGCACCATATATTTT
NA	TRBJ1-1	NA	TRBV7-9	CASSDATGNTEAFF	TGTGCCAGCAGCGATGCGACAGGGAACACTGAAGCTTTCTTT
NA	TRBJ2-1	NA	TRBV3-1/TRBV3-2	CASSQGPSSYNEQFF	TGTGCCAGCAGCCAAGGGCCCTCCTCCTACAATGAGCAGTTCTTC
TRBD1	TRBJ2-7	NA	TRBV27	CASSLQGAPGYEQYF	TGTGCCAGCAGTTTACAGGGGGCACCGGGGTACGAGCAGTACTTC
NA	TRBJ1-2	NA	TRBV27	CASSLRGSGYGYTF	TGTGCCAGCAGTTTACGGGGGTCCGGCTATGGCTACACCTTC
TRBD1	TRBJ1-2	NA	TRBV6-6	CASSYSPGGRPKYTF	TGTGCCAGCAGTTACTCGCCAGGGGGTCGCCCCAAGTACACCTTC
NA	TRBJ1-6	NA	TRBV27	CASSLIWQHNSPLHF	TGTGCCAGCAGTTTAATATGGCAACATAATTCACCCCTCCACTTT